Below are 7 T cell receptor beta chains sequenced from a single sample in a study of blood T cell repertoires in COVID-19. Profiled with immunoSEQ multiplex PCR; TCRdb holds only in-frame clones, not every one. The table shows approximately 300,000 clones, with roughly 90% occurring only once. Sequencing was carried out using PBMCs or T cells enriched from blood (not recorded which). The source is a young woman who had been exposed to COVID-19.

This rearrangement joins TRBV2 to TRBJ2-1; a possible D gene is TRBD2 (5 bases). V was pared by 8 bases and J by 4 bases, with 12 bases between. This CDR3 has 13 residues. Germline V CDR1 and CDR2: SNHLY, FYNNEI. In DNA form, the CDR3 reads TGTGCCAGCCGGGGTGACATGTACAATGAGCAGTTCTTC. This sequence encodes CASRGDMYNEQFF.

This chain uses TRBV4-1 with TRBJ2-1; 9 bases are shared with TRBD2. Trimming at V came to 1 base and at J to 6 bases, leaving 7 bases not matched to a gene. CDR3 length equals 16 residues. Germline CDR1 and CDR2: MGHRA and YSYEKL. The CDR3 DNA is TGCGCCAGCAGCCAAGGAGGCGCGGGGGGGCCCAATGAGCAGTTCTTC. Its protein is CASSQGGAGGPNEQFF.

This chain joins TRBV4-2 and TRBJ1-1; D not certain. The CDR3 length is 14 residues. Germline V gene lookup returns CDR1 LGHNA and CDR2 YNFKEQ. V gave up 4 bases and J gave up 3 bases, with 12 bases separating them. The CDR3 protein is CASSPYVAHTEAFF. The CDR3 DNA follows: TGTGCCAGCAGCCCCTATGTAGCACACACTGAAGCTTTCTTT.

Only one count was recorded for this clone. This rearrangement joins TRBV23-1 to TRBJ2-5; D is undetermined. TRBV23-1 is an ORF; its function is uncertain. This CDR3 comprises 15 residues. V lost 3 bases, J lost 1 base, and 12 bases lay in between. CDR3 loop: CASSHSGAPQETQYF. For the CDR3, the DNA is TGCGCCAGCAGTCACTCCGGTGCACCCCAAGAGACCCAGTACTTC.

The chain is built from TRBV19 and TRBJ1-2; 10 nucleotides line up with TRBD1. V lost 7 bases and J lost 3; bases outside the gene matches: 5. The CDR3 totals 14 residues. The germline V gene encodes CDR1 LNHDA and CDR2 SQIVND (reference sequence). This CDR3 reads CASTRDRGYYGYTF. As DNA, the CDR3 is TGTGCCAGTACCAGGGACAGGGGCTACTATGGCTACACCTTC.

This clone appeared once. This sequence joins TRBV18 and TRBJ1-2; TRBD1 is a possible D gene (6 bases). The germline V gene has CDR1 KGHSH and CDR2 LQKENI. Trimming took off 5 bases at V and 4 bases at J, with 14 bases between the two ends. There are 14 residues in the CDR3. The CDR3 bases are TGTGCCAGCTCAAAACAGGGCGAGGGCTATGGCTACACCTTC. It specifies CASSKQGEGYGYTF.

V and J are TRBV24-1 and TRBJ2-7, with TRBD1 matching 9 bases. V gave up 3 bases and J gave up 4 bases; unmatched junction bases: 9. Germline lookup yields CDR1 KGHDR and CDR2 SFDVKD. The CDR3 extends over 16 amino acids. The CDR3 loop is CATSDLRDRDFYEQYF. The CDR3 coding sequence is TGTGCCACCAGTGATCTCCGGGACAGGGATTTTTACGAGCAGTACTTC.